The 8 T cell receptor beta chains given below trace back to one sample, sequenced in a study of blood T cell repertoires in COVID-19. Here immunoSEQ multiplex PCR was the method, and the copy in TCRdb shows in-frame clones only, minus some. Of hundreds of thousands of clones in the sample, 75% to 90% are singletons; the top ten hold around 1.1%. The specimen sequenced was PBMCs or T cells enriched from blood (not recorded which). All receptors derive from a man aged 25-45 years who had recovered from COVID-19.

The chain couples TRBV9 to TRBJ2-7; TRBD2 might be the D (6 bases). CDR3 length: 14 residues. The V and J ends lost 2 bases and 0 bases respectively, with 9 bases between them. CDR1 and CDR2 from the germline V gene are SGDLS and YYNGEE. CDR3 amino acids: CASSVRGTSYEQYF. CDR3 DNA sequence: TGTGCCAGCAGCGTCCGCGGGACCTCCTACGAGCAGTACTTC. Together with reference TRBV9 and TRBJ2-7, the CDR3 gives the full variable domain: DSGVTQTPKHLITATGQRVTLRCSPRSGDLSVYWYQQSLDQGLQFLIQYYNGEERAKGNILERFSAQQFPDLHSELNLSSLELGDSALYFCASSVRGTSYEQYFGPGTRLTVT.

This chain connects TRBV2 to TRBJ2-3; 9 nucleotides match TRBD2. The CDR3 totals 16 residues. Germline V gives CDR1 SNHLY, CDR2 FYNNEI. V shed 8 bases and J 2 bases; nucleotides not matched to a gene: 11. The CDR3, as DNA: TGTGCCAGCCTGAGGGGCGGGAGGGCAATCACAGATACGCAGTATTTT. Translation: CASLRGGRAITDTQYF. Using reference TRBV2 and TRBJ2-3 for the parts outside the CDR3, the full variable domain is EPEVTQTPSHQVTQMGQEVILRCVPISNHLYFYWYRQILGQKVEFLVSFYNNEISEKSEIFDDQFSVERPDGSNFTLKIRSTKLEDSAMYFCASLRGGRAITDTQYFGPGTRLTVL.

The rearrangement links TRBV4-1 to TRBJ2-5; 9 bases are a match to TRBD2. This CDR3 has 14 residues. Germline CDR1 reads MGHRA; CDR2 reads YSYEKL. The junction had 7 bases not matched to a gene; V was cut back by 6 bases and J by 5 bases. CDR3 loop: CASSLGTSLETQYF. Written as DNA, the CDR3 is TGCGCCAGCAGTCTCGGGACTAGCCTGGAGACCCAGTACTTC.

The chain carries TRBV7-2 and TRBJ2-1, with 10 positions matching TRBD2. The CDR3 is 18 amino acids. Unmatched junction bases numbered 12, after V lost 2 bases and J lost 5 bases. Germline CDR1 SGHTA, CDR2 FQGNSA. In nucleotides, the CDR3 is TGTGCCAGCAGCTTATGGTTGAGAGGGACTAGCGTTAACAATGAGCAGTTCTTC. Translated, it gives CASSLWLRGTSVNNEQFF.

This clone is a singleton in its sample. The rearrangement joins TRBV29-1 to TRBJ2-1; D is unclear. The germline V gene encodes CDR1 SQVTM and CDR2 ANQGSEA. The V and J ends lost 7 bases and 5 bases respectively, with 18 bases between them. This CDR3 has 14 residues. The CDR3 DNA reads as TGCAGCGCAGAGTACTCCCCCCTTGACAATGAGCAGTTCTTC. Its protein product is CSAEYSPLDNEQFF.

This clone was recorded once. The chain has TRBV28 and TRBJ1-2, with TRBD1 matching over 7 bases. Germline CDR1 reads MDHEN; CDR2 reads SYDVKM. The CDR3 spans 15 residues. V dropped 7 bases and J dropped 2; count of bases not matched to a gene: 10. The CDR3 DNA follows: TGTGCCAGCACCCTACAGGGGATCGGGAACTATGGCTACACCTTC. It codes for CASTLQGIGNYGYTF.

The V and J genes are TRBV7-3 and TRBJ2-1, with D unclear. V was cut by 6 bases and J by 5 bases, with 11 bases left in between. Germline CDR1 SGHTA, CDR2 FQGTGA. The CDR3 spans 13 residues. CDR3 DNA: TGTGCCAGCAGTAGTTATCAGGACAATGAGCAGTTCTTC. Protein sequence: CASSSYQDNEQFF.

CDR3 loop: CASRFDRASNQPQHF. In nucleotides, the CDR3 is TGTGCCAGTCGATTCGACAGGGCTAGCAATCAGCCCCAGCATTTT. The rearrangement links TRBV19 to TRBJ1-5; TRBD1 agrees at 7 bases. The ends lost 8 bases at V and 0 bases at J; junction bases unmatched: 7. The CDR3 spans 15 residues. The V gene's germline CDR1 is LNHDA and CDR2 SQIVND (reference sequence).